Detailed here is one TCR beta chain. Antigen unknown. This specimen belongs to a study of T cell repertoires in cytomegalovirus infection. V was clipped by 1 base and J by 5 bases; unmatched bases: 4. The CDR3 runs to 15 residues. The germline gives CDR1 SGHVS, CDR2 FNYEAQ. A single record per CDR3 protein comes from TCRdb applying MiXCR to the reads. Of roughly 49,000 distinct CDR3 sequences in the sample, 20% to 25% were seen once. The sequencing here drew on CD8+ T cells from cultured PBMCs, taken from culture after CMV antigen stimulation. The chain recombines TRBV7-6 with TRBJ2-2; 7 bases are shared with TRBD1. This sequence was found in a human donor in good health (CMV status not recorded). Some clones in this sample may be carry-over from other donors' samples. The CDR3 region is CASSLGDRVTGELFF. The CDR3 DNA is TGTGCCAGCAGCTTAGGAGACAGGGTTACCGGGGAGCTGTTTTTT. The full variable domain, with the rest looked up from reference TRBV7-6 and TRBJ2-2, is GAGVSQSPRYKVTKRGQDVALRCDPISGHVSLYWYRQALGQGPEFLTYFNYEAQQDKSGLPNDRFSAERPEGSISTLTIQRTEQRDSAMYRCASSLGDRVTGELFFGEGSRLTVL.